Listed below are T cell receptor beta chains from one sample, sequenced in a study of response to subunit inactivated influenza vaccine. TCRdb ran MiXCR on the RT-PCR reads and lists one entry per CDR3 protein. This sample has around 320,000 distinct CDR3 sequences, with approximately 21% found just once. The material sequenced was PBMCs from blood, taken about 20 months after vaccination. These receptors all come from a man aged 50 to 69 who received an inactivated influenza vaccine. The CDR3 runs from the conserved cysteine through the conserved F or W. A D gene is named only where the DNA matches it firmly. Not every row has a clone size; where given, it reads once, few, many or a size class.

d_call: .
v_call: TRBV20-1
clone_size: many
j_call: TRBJ1-5
cdr3_nt: TGCAGTGCTTCCTACGAATATCAGCCCCAGCATTTT
cdr3_aa: CSASYEYQPQHF

d_call: .
v_call: TRBV10-3
clone_size: .
j_call: TRBJ1-2
cdr3_nt: TGTGCCATCAGTGAGTCAGTGGGCGCGAACTATGGCTACACCTTC
cdr3_aa: CAISESVGANYGYTF

d_call: TRBD1
v_call: TRBV20-1
clone_size: few
j_call: TRBJ1-5
cdr3_nt: TGCAGTGCCAGCGGACAGGCGGATCAGCCCCAGCATTTT
cdr3_aa: CSASGQADQPQHF

d_call: .
v_call: TRBV7-2
clone_size: few
j_call: TRBJ2-2
cdr3_nt: TGTGCCAGCAGTCCCACAGGATACACCGGGGAGCTGTTTTTT
cdr3_aa: CASSPTGYTGELFF

d_call: .
v_call: TRBV6-1
clone_size: few
j_call: TRBJ1-5
cdr3_nt: TGTGCCAGCAGTCCCAGAGGCAGGGGAGACAATCAGCCCCAGCATTTT
cdr3_aa: CASSPRGRGDNQPQHF

d_call: TRBD1
v_call: TRBV3-1
clone_size: .
j_call: TRBJ1-3
cdr3_nt: TGTGCCAGCAGCCAAGCTGGAGGGGGCTCTGAAAACACCATATATTTT
cdr3_aa: CASSQAGGGSENTIYF

d_call: .
v_call: TRBV5-1
clone_size: .
j_call: TRBJ2-3
cdr3_nt: TGCGCCAGCAGCGGAGGAGGTAGCACAGATACGCAGTATTTT
cdr3_aa: CASSGGGSTDTQYF

d_call: TRBD1
v_call: TRBV18
clone_size: many
j_call: TRBJ1-2
cdr3_nt: TGTGCCAGCTCACCAAGGACAGGGCAAGGCTACACCTTC
cdr3_aa: CASSPRTGQGYTF

d_call: .
v_call: TRBV5-6
clone_size: .
j_call: TRBJ2-3
cdr3_nt: TGTGCCAGCAGCTTGCTCCAGTCTCGCACAGATACGCAGTATTTT
cdr3_aa: CASSLLQSRTDTQYF

d_call: .
v_call: TRBV21-1
clone_size: few
j_call: TRBJ1-5
cdr3_nt: TGTGCCAGCAGTATCAGGACAGGGGTCAATCAGCCCCAGCATTTT
cdr3_aa: CASSIRTGVNQPQHF

d_call: .
v_call: TRBV20-1
clone_size: .
j_call: TRBJ1-5
cdr3_nt: TGCAGTGCTCTGGACAGATTCAATCAGCCCCAGCATTTT
cdr3_aa: CSALDRFNQPQHF

d_call: .
v_call: TRBV12-3/TRBV12-4
clone_size: few
j_call: TRBJ1-1
cdr3_nt: TGTGCCAGCAGTACTCGGGCAGGTGAAGCTTTCTTT
cdr3_aa: CASSTRAGEAFF

d_call: TRBD2
v_call: TRBV7-9
clone_size: .
j_call: TRBJ2-5
cdr3_nt: TGTGCCAGCAGCTCCAGGACTAGCGGGTCACAAGAGACCCAGTACTTC
cdr3_aa: CASSSRTSGSQETQYF

d_call: TRBD2
v_call: TRBV12-3/TRBV12-4
clone_size: few
j_call: TRBJ2-7
cdr3_nt: TGTGCCAGCAGTTTTAGCGGGGGGAGTGGCGAGCAGTACTTC
cdr3_aa: CASSFSGGSGEQYF

d_call: .
v_call: TRBV5-5
clone_size: .
j_call: TRBJ1-1
cdr3_nt: TGTGCCAGCAGCTTGCTCTCAGGTTCTGAAGCTTTCTTT
cdr3_aa: CASSLLSGSEAFF

d_call: .
v_call: TRBV29-1
clone_size: .
j_call: TRBJ2-1
cdr3_nt: TGCAGCGGGAGGGGGCTATTTTTGAGCAATGAGCAGTTCTTC
cdr3_aa: CSGRGLFLSNEQFF

d_call: .
v_call: TRBV5-4
clone_size: once
j_call: TRBJ1-2
cdr3_nt: TGTGCCAGCAGCCCCGGGAAAAGAAGTGGCTACACCTTC
cdr3_aa: CASSPGKRSGYTF

d_call: .
v_call: TRBV7-2
clone_size: many
j_call: TRBJ1-2
cdr3_nt: TGTGCCAGCAGCTTAGCGTTTAACGAGGGACGCAGGGGCTACACCTTC
cdr3_aa: CASSLAFNEGRRGYTF

d_call: .
v_call: TRBV7-9
clone_size: .
j_call: TRBJ1-4
cdr3_nt: TGTGCCAGCAGCGGTGGGGACGGGCGGAAAAAACTGTTTTTT
cdr3_aa: CASSGGDGRKKLFF

d_call: .
v_call: TRBV28
clone_size: .
j_call: TRBJ2-5
cdr3_nt: TGTGCCAGCAGTTTTATCAGGAACCAAGAGACCCAGTACTTC
cdr3_aa: CASSFIRNQETQYF

d_call: TRBD1
v_call: TRBV6-2/TRBV6-3
clone_size: few
j_call: TRBJ1-1
cdr3_nt: TGTGCCAGCACCTACGGCGGGACAGGGAACACTGAAGCTTTCTTT
cdr3_aa: CASTYGGTGNTEAFF

d_call: TRBD2
v_call: TRBV9
clone_size: once
j_call: TRBJ2-5
cdr3_nt: TGTGCCAGCAGCGTAGCTACGACTAGCGGGATTACGTACCAAGAGACCCAGTACTTC
cdr3_aa: CASSVATTSGITYQETQYF

d_call: .
v_call: TRBV4-3
clone_size: few
j_call: TRBJ2-3
cdr3_nt: TGCGCCAGCAGCCCTACTCGGGGGTGGAACACAGATACGCAGTATTTT
cdr3_aa: CASSPTRGWNTDTQYF

d_call: TRBD2
v_call: TRBV5-8
clone_size: once
j_call: TRBJ2-1
cdr3_nt: TGTGCCAGCAGCTTGGGGGGGGGAGCTCCCTCCTACAATGAGCAGTTCTTC
cdr3_aa: CASSLGGGAPSYNEQFF

d_call: TRBD2
v_call: TRBV20-1
clone_size: .
j_call: TRBJ2-7
cdr3_nt: TGCAGTGCCACTAGCGGGTCCTCCTACGAGCAGTACTTC
cdr3_aa: CSATSGSSYEQYF

d_call: TRBD2
v_call: TRBV3-1
clone_size: .
j_call: TRBJ2-1
cdr3_nt: TGTGCCAGCAGCCAAGGCCGTAGCGGGTACAATGAGCAGTTCTTC
cdr3_aa: CASSQGRSGYNEQFF

d_call: .
v_call: TRBV5-1
clone_size: .
j_call: TRBJ2-1
cdr3_nt: TGCGCCAGCAGAGCTCAGGGTTTGGACAATGAGCAGTTCTTC
cdr3_aa: CASRAQGLDNEQFF

d_call: TRBD2
v_call: TRBV5-1
clone_size: few
j_call: TRBJ2-7
cdr3_nt: TGCGCCAGCAGCCCCCAGACTAGCGACCAACTCTCCTACGAGCAGTACTTC
cdr3_aa: CASSPQTSDQLSYEQYF

d_call: TRBD1
v_call: TRBV5-1
clone_size: once
j_call: TRBJ2-5
cdr3_nt: TGCGCCAGCAGCTTGGGTGTCGAGACAGGGGGTTTTAAAGAGACCCAGTACTTC
cdr3_aa: CASSLGVETGGFKETQYF

d_call: .
v_call: TRBV10-3
clone_size: .
j_call: TRBJ1-2
cdr3_nt: TGTGCCATCATTCGAGACGCCAATACTAACTATGGCTACACCTTC
cdr3_aa: CAIIRDANTNYGYTF

d_call: .
v_call: TRBV18
clone_size: .
j_call: TRBJ2-5
cdr3_nt: TGTGCCAGCTCATCTACTCAGGGGTTCCAAGAGACCCAGTACTTC
cdr3_aa: CASSSTQGFQETQYF

d_call: .
v_call: TRBV7-9
clone_size: .
j_call: TRBJ1-1
cdr3_nt: TGTGCCACCCAAAGTGGCACCCTCAACACTGAAGCTTTCTTT
cdr3_aa: CATQSGTLNTEAFF

d_call: TRBD1
v_call: TRBV20-1
clone_size: few
j_call: TRBJ2-3
cdr3_nt: TGCAGTGCTAGAGCGACAGGGGGCTTAAGCACAGATACGCAGTATTTT
cdr3_aa: CSARATGGLSTDTQYF

d_call: TRBD2
v_call: TRBV4-3
clone_size: .
j_call: TRBJ2-1
cdr3_nt: TGCACCAGCAGCCAAGAGGCTAGCGGGGGGAATGAGCAGTTCTTC
cdr3_aa: CTSSQEASGGNEQFF

d_call: TRBD1
v_call: TRBV12-3/TRBV12-4
clone_size: many
j_call: TRBJ1-5
cdr3_nt: TGTGCCAGCAGTTCAACAGGGGGCTTAGGTCAGCCCCAGCATTTT
cdr3_aa: CASSSTGGLGQPQHF

d_call: .
v_call: TRBV29-1
clone_size: .
j_call: TRBJ2-5
cdr3_nt: TGCAGCGGGGGAGGGGGACAGGTGGAGACCCAGTACTTC
cdr3_aa: CSGGGGQVETQYF

d_call: .
v_call: TRBV7-9
clone_size: .
j_call: TRBJ1-2
cdr3_nt: TGTGCCAGCAGCTTACGTGGAGGGAATGGCTACACCTTC
cdr3_aa: CASSLRGGNGYTF

d_call: TRBD1
v_call: TRBV6-2/TRBV6-3
clone_size: few
j_call: TRBJ2-1
cdr3_nt: TGTGCCAGCAGTCCGGACAGGGGCAATGAGCAGTTCTTC
cdr3_aa: CASSPDRGNEQFF

d_call: .
v_call: TRBV7-2
clone_size: .
j_call: TRBJ1-6
cdr3_nt: TGTGCCAGCAGCTTAGGGGTTTCACCCCTCCACTTT
cdr3_aa: CASSLGVSPLHF

d_call: .
v_call: TRBV12-3/TRBV12-4
clone_size: many
j_call: TRBJ1-6
cdr3_nt: TGTGCCAGCAGTTTAGGGGCAGAATATAATTCACCCCTCCACTTT
cdr3_aa: CASSLGAEYNSPLHF

d_call: .
v_call: TRBV29-1
clone_size: few
j_call: TRBJ2-3
cdr3_nt: TGCAGCGCTACTGGGGATCCTAGCACAGATACGCAGTATTTT
cdr3_aa: CSATGDPSTDTQYF

d_call: TRBD1
v_call: TRBV10-3
clone_size: medium-sized
j_call: TRBJ2-5
cdr3_nt: TGTGCCATCAGTCGGGCAGGGGGCGGAGAGACCCAGTACTTC
cdr3_aa: CAISRAGGGETQYF

d_call: .
v_call: TRBV18
clone_size: .
j_call: TRBJ2-1
cdr3_nt: TGTGCCAGCTCACCATACGACACCCGCTCCTACAATGAGCAGTTCTTC
cdr3_aa: CASSPYDTRSYNEQFF

d_call: TRBD1
v_call: TRBV10-3
clone_size: .
j_call: TRBJ1-5
cdr3_nt: TGTGCCACCCGCGGGACAGAGGACAATCAGCCCCAGCATTTT
cdr3_aa: CATRGTEDNQPQHF

d_call: .
v_call: TRBV28
clone_size: .
j_call: TRBJ2-7
cdr3_nt: TGTGCCAGCAGTTTGGGAGTCTTCTACGAGCAGTACTTC
cdr3_aa: CASSLGVFYEQYF

d_call: .
v_call: TRBV29-1
clone_size: few
j_call: TRBJ1-1
cdr3_nt: TGCAGCGCCCGCCGGGTTGCCCAGGGAGGATCAGAAGCTTTCTTT
cdr3_aa: CSARRVAQGGSEAFF

d_call: .
v_call: TRBV12-3/TRBV12-4
clone_size: .
j_call: TRBJ1-4
cdr3_nt: TGTGCCAGCAGGCGGGGCACCTGGCGTGAAAAACTGTTTTTT
cdr3_aa: CASRRGTWREKLFF

d_call: .
v_call: TRBV6-5
clone_size: .
j_call: TRBJ1-1
cdr3_nt: TGTGCCAGCAGTTACTCGAACAGTGGAAGGGAAGCTTTCTTT
cdr3_aa: CASSYSNSGREAFF

d_call: .
v_call: TRBV7-9
clone_size: .
j_call: TRBJ2-1
cdr3_nt: TGTGCCAGCAGCCCCACTTTAAATGAGCAGTTCTTC
cdr3_aa: CASSPTLNEQFF

d_call: .
v_call: TRBV7-7
clone_size: few
j_call: TRBJ2-7
cdr3_nt: TGTGCTAGCAGCCTTGCTGTTGGCTACGAGCAGTACTTC
cdr3_aa: CASSLAVGYEQYF

d_call: .
v_call: TRBV10-2
clone_size: few
j_call: TRBJ2-3
cdr3_nt: TGCGCCAGCAGTGAGCTGGGGCAGTACTTGACAGATACGCAGTATTTT
cdr3_aa: CASSELGQYLTDTQYF

d_call: .
v_call: TRBV11-2
clone_size: few
j_call: TRBJ1-1
cdr3_nt: TGTGCCAGCAGGCGGGCGGGGCCACTTGAAGCTTTCTTT
cdr3_aa: CASRRAGPLEAFF

d_call: TRBD1
v_call: TRBV9
clone_size: few
j_call: TRBJ2-5
cdr3_nt: TGTGCCAGCAGCCCGGACAGGGTCCAAGAGACCCAGTACTTC
cdr3_aa: CASSPDRVQETQYF

d_call: .
v_call: TRBV28
clone_size: few
j_call: TRBJ1-6
cdr3_nt: TGTGCCAGCAGGGGGCAATTGGCCCTCCACTTT
cdr3_aa: CASRGQLALHF